Shown below are 19 T cell receptor beta chains from a single sample sequenced in a study of regulatory T cells in long-lasting Graves disease. Construction of TCR beta libraries relied on iRepertoire HTBI primers and on Arm-PCR targeting CDR3 regions. TCRdb re-analysed the multiplex PCR reads in MiXCR, keeping a single row per CDR3 protein. The sample has a few hundred thousand distinct CDR3 sequences, approximately 23% seen once. Time point reported: persistent/refractory GD, antithyroid drugs over 5 years with positive TRAb. With RNA extracted from PBMCs as input, the TCR library was made. The specimen comprised peripheral blood mononuclear cells (PBMCs), sampled when the disease was refractory, from a patient treated with antithyroid drugs. These TCRs come from a woman aged 40-49 years with Graves disease.

This clonotype was picked up a small number of times. The chain links TRBV6-1 to TRBJ1-6; D call uncertain. CDR3 length: 14 amino acids. V dropped 5 bases and J dropped 6 bases, with 11 bases sitting between them. Germline-derived CDR1 and CDR2 are MNHNS and SASEGT. CDR3 nucleotides: TGTGCCAGCAGTCAAACCTGGAGTAATTCACCCCTCCACTTT. As protein: CASSQTWSNSPLHF.

This clonotype occurred many times. The CDR3 DNA is TGTGCCAGCTCTCATTCGGGGGGAGGAAACACTGAAGCTTTCTTT. It encodes CASSHSGGGNTEAFF. This chain joins TRBV12-3 or TRBV12-4 and TRBJ1-1; TRBD1 might be the D (5 bases). The CDR3 loop spans 15 amino acids. V was shortened by 8 bases and J by 2 bases, with 18 bases between the two germline ends.

This clonotype was observed at least ten times. The J gene is TRBJ2-7, the V gene TRBV28, with a possible D match to TRBD1 (5 bases). The CDR3 is 12 residues long. From germline, CDR1 is MDHEN and CDR2 SYDVKM. Trimming stripped 4 bases from V and 7 bases from J, with 11 bases between. Here the CDR3 DNA reads TGTGCCAGCAGTTGGGAAGGGGTTGAGCAGTACTTC. Its protein is CASSWEGVEQYF.

This clonotype was detected a few times. The chain combines TRBV5-6 with TRBJ2-7; D remains ambiguous. The V gene lost 4 bases and the J gene lost 3 bases, with 14 bases spanning the gap. The CDR3 has 14 residues. Germline V gives CDR1 SGHDT, CDR2 YYEEEE. CDR3 in DNA: TGTGCCAGCAGCCCCGTCGCGCACTACTACGAGCAGTACTTC. The encoded protein is CASSPVAHYYEQYF.

Ten or more counts support this clonotype. This chain links TRBV29-1 with TRBJ1-1; D is ambiguous. The CDR3 has 11 residues. V was pared by 7 bases and J by 0 bases, with 6 bases between. Germline V gene lookup returns CDR1 SQVTM and CDR2 ANQGSEA. CDR3 sequence (DNA): TGCAGCGCCCCAGTGAACACTGAAGCTTTCTTT. This gives the protein CSAPVNTEAFF.

The V gene is TRBV6-1, the J gene TRBJ1-1; D may be TRBD1 (6 bases). CDR1 and CDR2 from the germline V gene are MNHNS and SASEGT. This CDR3 spans 15 amino acids. Trimming pared 8 bases from V and 4 bases from J, leaving 20 bases between. For the CDR3, the DNA is TGTGCCAGCTTTTCCTGGGGGCGCGGGGGCACTGAAGCTTTCTTT. This encodes CASFSWGRGGTEAFF.

This clonotype was observed many times. This chain uses TRBV28 with TRBJ1-2; 8 bases line up with TRBD1. After removal of 2 bases from V and 5 bases from J, the junction contained 10 bases not matched to a gene. Per germline, CDR1 MDHEN and CDR2 SYDVKM. CDR3 length equals 16 residues. In DNA form, the CDR3 reads TGTGCCAGCAGTTTAACGGACAGGGCCTTTCGGTATGGCTACACCTTC. Amino acids: CASSLTDRAFRYGYTF.

This clonotype was counted at least ten times. This chain joins TRBV11-2 and TRBJ2-7; 10 bases line up with TRBD2. The CDR3 covers 15 residues. The V gene's germline CDR1 is SGHAT and CDR2 FQNNGV. V lost 1 base and J lost 6; bases outside the gene matches: 6. The chain's CDR3 is CASSLVPSGSREQYF. Here the CDR3 DNA reads TGTGCCAGCAGCTTAGTCCCTAGCGGGAGTCGCGAGCAGTACTTC.

This clonotype showed up just a few times. The chain couples TRBV20-1 to TRBJ2-3; D call uncertain. CDR1 DFQATT and CDR2 SNEGSKA come from the germline V gene (reference sequence). V lost 7 bases, J lost 3 bases, and 14 bases lay in between. The CDR3 contains 13 residues. The CDR3 region has the DNA TGCAGTGGTTTGCTAAGCGAGACAGATACGCAGTATTTT. Translation: CSGLLSETDTQYF.

This clonotype has just a few counts. The J gene is TRBJ2-7, the V gene TRBV12-3 or TRBV12-4, with TRBD2 as a possible D gene (6 bases). The CDR3 spans 12 residues. Trimming removed 3 bases from V and 11 bases from J, with 14 bases in between. In DNA, the CDR3 is TGTGCCAGCAGTTTCGCGGGACTCCCGAAGTACTTC. Amino acid sequence: CASSFAGLPKYF.

The chain combines TRBV12-3 or TRBV12-4 with TRBJ2-7; 11 positions match TRBD2. The J segment lost 0 bases and the V segment lost 5 bases, leaving 9 bases of the junction unmatched. The CDR3 length is 17 residues. The CDR3 nucleotides are TGTGCCAGCAGTACCCCGGGACTAGCGGTAAGCTCCTACGAGCAGTACTTC. Translation: CASSTPGLAVSSYEQYF.

This clonotype was seen many times. In nucleotides, the CDR3 is TGTGCCAGCAGTTACGACAGGGGCCCGCAAGAGACCCAGTACTTC. As protein: CASSYDRGPQETQYF. This rearrangement joins TRBV6-2 or TRBV6-3 to TRBJ2-5; 8 positions match TRBD1. CDR1 is MNHEY and CDR2 is SVGEGT in the germline V gene. The J segment lost 2 bases and the V segment lost 2 bases, leaving 4 bases of the junction unmatched. The CDR3 runs to 15 residues.

V and J are TRBV19 and TRBJ2-7; maybe TRBD1 (5 bases). The length of the CDR3 is 13 residues. V lost 4 bases to trimming and J lost 4 bases, with 11 bases between them. Germline CDR1 LNHDA, CDR2 SQIVND (reference sequence). As DNA, the CDR3 is TGTGCCAGTAGTACCGACCAGGGTTACGAGCAGTACTTC. It is translated as CASSTDQGYEQYF.

This clonotype was counted only a few times. The V call is TRBV5-4, the J call TRBJ2-5; maybe TRBD2 (5 bases). Trimming pared 4 bases from V and 5 bases from J, leaving 18 bases between. This CDR3 contains 15 residues. Germline CDR1 is SGHNT and CDR2 is YYREEE (reference sequence). The CDR3: CASSLDSSLRETQYF. The CDR3 coding sequence is TGTGCCAGCAGCCTGGACTCTTCCTTACGGGAGACCCAGTACTTC.

About this clonotype: This may come from a read error, since a much larger clone is one base off. This sequence joins TRBV6-1 and TRBJ1-2; TRBD1 is a possible D gene (5 bases). CDR3 length: 14 residues. Germline V gives CDR1 MNHNS, CDR2 SASEGT. As DNA, the CDR3 is TGTGCCAGCAGTGAAAGGGGCCGACTCTATGGCTGCACCTTC. Its protein is CASSERGRLYGCTF.

This sequence joins TRBV7-9 and TRBJ2-7, with D possibly TRBD2 on 6 matching bases. The CDR3 has 15 amino acids. The V gene's germline CDR1 is SEHNR and CDR2 FQNEAQ (reference sequence). Trimming removed 5 bases from V and 6 bases from J, with 20 bases in between. The CDR3 sequence: CASSPPGLPIGEQYF. For the CDR3, the DNA is TGTGCCAGCAGCCCTCCGGGACTGCCCATAGGCGAGCAGTACTTC.

This clonotype turned up a few times. J is TRBJ1-2 and V is TRBV19; maybe TRBD1 (5 bases). There are 15 residues in the CDR3. In germline, CDR1 is LNHDA, CDR2 SQIVND (reference sequence). The V and J ends lost 6 bases and 1 base respectively, with 15 bases between them. As DNA, the CDR3 is TGTGCCAGTAGGCTCTCCGGGACGGTTAACTATGGCTACACCTTC. This codes for CASRLSGTVNYGYTF.

This clonotype showed up just a few times. This rearrangement joins TRBV29-1 to TRBJ1-1, with D unclear. In germline, CDR1 is SQVTM, CDR2 ANQGSEA. CDR3 size: 13 residues. Trimming pared 7 bases from V and 1 base from J, leaving 13 bases between. CDR3 sequence (DNA): TGCAGCGCCGATGGCGTATCGAACACTGAAGCTTTCTTT. It translates to CSADGVSNTEAFF.

This clonotype was counted a few times. The chain has TRBV10-3 and TRBJ2-2, with unresolved D. The germline V and J ends were trimmed by 8 bases and 4 bases, with 8 bases remaining between them. Germline-derived CDR1 and CDR2 are ENHRY and SYGVKD. CDR3 length: 12 amino acids. The CDR3 loop is CAIQWGTGELFF. The CDR3 DNA reads TGTGCCATCCAGTGGGGCACCGGGGAGCTGTTTTTT.